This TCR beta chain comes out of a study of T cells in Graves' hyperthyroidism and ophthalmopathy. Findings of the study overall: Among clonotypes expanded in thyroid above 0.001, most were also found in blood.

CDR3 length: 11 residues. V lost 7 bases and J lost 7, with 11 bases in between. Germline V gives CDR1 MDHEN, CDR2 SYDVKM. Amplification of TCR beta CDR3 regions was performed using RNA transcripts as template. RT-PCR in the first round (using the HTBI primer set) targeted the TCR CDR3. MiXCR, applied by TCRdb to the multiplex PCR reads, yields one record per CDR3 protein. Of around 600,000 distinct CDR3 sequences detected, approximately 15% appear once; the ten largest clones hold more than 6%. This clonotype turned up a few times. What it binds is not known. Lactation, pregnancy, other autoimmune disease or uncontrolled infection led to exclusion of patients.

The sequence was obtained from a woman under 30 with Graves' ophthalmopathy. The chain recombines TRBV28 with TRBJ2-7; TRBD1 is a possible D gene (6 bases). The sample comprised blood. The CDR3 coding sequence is TGTGCCAGCACCACAGGGAAGGAGCAGTACTTC. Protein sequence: CASTTGKEQYF.